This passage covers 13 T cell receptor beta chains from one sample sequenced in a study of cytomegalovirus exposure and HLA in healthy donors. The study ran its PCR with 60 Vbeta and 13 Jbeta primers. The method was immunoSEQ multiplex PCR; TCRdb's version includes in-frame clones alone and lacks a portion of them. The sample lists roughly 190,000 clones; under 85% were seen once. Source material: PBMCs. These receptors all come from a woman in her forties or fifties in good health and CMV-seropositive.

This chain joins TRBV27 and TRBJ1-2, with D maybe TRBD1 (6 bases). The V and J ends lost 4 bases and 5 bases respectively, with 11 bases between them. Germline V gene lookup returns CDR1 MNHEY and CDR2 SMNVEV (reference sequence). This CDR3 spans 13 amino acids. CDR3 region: CASSSVRGYGYTF. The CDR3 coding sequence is TGTGCCAGCAGTTCCGTTAGGGGGTATGGCTACACCTTC.

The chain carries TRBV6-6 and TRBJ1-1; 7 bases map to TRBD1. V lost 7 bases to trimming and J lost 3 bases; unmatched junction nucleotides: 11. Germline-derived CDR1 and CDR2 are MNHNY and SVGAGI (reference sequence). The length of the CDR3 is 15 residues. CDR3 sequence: CASTVLGGVDTEAFF. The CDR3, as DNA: TGTGCCAGCACCGTTTTAGGGGGCGTGGACACTGAAGCTTTCTTT.

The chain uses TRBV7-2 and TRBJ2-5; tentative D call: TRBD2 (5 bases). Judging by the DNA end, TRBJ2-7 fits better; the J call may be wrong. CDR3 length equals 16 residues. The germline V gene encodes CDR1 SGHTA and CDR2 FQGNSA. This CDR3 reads CASSLENGEVSYEQYF. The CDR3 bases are TGTGCCAGCAGCTTAGAGAACGGGGAAGTGTCCTACGAGCAGTACTTC.

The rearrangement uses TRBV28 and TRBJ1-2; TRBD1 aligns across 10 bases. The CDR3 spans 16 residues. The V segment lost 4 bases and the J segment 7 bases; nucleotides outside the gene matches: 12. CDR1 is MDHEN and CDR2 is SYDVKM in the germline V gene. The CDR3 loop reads CASSWRDGQGGIGYTF. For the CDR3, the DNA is TGTGCCAGCAGTTGGAGGGATGGACAGGGGGGTATTGGCTACACCTTC.

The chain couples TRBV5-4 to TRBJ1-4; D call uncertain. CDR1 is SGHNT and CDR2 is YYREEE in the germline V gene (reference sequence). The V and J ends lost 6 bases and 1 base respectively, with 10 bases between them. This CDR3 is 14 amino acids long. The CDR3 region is CASTFGVTNEKLFF. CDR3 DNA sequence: TGTGCCAGCACCTTCGGGGTAACTAATGAAAAACTGTTTTTT.

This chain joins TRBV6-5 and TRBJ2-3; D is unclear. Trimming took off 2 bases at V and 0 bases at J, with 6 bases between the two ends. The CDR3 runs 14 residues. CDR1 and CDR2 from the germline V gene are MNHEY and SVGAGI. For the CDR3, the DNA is TGTGCCAGCAGTTACGTCCCTAGCACAGATACGCAGTATTTT. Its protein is CASSYVPSTDTQYF.

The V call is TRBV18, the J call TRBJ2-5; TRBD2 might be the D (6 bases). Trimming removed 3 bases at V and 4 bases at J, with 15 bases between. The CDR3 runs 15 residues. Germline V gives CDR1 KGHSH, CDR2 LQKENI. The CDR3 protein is CASSPIWGERETQYF. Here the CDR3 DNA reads TGTGCCAGCTCACCGATTTGGGGGGAGCGAGAGACCCAGTACTTC.

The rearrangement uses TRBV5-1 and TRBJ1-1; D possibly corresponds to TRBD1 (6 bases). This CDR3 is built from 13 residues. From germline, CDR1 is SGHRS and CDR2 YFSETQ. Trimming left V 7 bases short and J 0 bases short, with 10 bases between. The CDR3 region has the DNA TGCGCCAGCTCGGACAGAATGAACACTGAAGCTTTCTTT. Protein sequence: CASSDRMNTEAFF.

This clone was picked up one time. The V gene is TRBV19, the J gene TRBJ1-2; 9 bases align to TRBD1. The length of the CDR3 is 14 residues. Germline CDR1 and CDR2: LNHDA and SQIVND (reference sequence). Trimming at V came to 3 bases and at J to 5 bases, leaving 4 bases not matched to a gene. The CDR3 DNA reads TGTGCCAGTAGTATCGGGACAGGGAGTTATGGCTACACCTTC. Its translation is CASSIGTGSYGYTF.

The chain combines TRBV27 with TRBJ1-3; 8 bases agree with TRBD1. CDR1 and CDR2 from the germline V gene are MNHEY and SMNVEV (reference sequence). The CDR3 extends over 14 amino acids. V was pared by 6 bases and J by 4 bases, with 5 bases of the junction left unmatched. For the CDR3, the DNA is TGTGCCAGCAGGGGTGGACAGGGCGGAAACACCATATATTTT. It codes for CASRGGQGGNTIYF.

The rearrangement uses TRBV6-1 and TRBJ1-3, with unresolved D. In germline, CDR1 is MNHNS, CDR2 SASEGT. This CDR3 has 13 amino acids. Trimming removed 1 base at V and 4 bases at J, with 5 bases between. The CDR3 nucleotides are TGTGCCAGCAGTGAAGATCTAGGAAACACCATATATTTT. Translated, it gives CASSEDLGNTIYF.

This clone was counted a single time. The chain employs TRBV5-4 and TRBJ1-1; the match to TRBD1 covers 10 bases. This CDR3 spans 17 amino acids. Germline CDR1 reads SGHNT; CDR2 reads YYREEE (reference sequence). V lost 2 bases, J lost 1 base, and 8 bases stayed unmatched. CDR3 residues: CASSFSDRGRRNTEAFF. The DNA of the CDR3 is TGTGCCAGCAGCTTTTCGGACAGGGGGAGGCGGAACACTGAAGCTTTCTTT.

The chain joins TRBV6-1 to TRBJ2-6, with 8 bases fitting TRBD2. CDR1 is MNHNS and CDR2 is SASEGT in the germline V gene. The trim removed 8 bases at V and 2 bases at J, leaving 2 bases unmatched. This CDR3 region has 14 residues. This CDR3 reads CASAGGAGANVLTF. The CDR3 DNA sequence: TGTGCCAGCGCGGGGGGCGCTGGGGCCAACGTCCTGACTTTC.